The next 32 T cell receptor beta chains were all read from a single sample in a study of blood T cell repertoires in COVID-19. The protocol was immunoSEQ multiplex PCR, while the TCRdb copy is restricted to in-frame clones and leaves out a portion. The table shows tens of thousands of clones, with approximately 89% occurring only once. The sequenced material came from peripheral blood. These receptors were taken from a woman of 80 years or more with acute or convalescent COVID-19.

The rearrangement joins TRBV4-2 to TRBJ2-2, with a weak D call TRBD2 (5 bases). Germline CDR1 is LGHNA and CDR2 is YNFKEQ. V was trimmed by 0 bases and J by 0 bases, leaving 11 bases between them. This CDR3 spans 17 amino acids. CDR3 sequence (DNA): TGTGCCAGCAGCCAAGAACGGGAACTAGCGAACACCGGGGAGCTGTTTTTT. The encoded protein is CASSQERELANTGELFF.

J is TRBJ2-1 and V is TRBV19; 7 nucleotides match TRBD1. J gave up 8 bases and V 3 bases, and 1 base lay outside the gene matches. CDR1 and CDR2 from the germline V gene are LNHDA and SQIVND (reference sequence). The CDR3 sequence is 12 residues long. The CDR3 sequence is CASSMTGYEQFF. CDR3 DNA sequence: TGTGCCAGTAGTATGACAGGGTATGAGCAGTTCTTC.

V is TRBV18 and J is TRBJ1-2; tentative D call: TRBD1 (5 bases). V lost 4 bases to trimming and J lost 7 bases, with 16 bases between them. Germline V CDR1 and CDR2: KGHSH, LQKENI. This CDR3 has 14 residues. CDR3 amino acids: CASSRSTDNSGYTF. The CDR3 DNA is TGTGCCAGCTCACGCTCGACAGATAATAGTGGCTACACCTTC.

The genes are TRBV4-1 and TRBJ2-3; 8 nucleotides agree with TRBD2. V shed 3 bases and J 0 bases; nucleotides not matched to a gene: 14. Germline CDR1 and CDR2: MGHRA and YSYEKL. The CDR3 extends over 19 amino acids. The CDR3 coding sequence is TGCGCCAGCAGCCACCTCAGAGAAACTAGCGGAGGTAGCACAGATACGCAGTATTTT. Translating it yields CASSHLRETSGGSTDTQYF.

The chain carries TRBV5-4 and TRBJ1-1; D is possibly TRBD1 (5 bases). V lost 2 bases and J lost 6, with 11 bases in between. The germline V gene encodes CDR1 SGHNT and CDR2 YYREEE (reference sequence). This CDR3 region has 13 residues. CDR3 sequence: CASSFAGLSEAFF. CDR3 nucleotides: TGTGCCAGCAGCTTCGCAGGGCTCTCTGAAGCTTTCTTT.

The rearrangement joins TRBV29-1 to TRBJ2-2, with D perhaps matching TRBD1 (5 bases). Trimming took 7 bases from V and 5 from J, leaving 11 bases between them. Germline lookup yields CDR1 SQVTM and CDR2 ANQGSEA. This CDR3 comprises 12 residues. CDR3 in amino acids: CSAFRVTGELFF. CDR3 DNA: TGCAGCGCGTTCAGGGTGACCGGGGAGCTGTTTTTT.

The CDR3 reads CASSEYSSVYEQYF. The DNA of the CDR3 is TGTGCCAGCAGTGAGTACAGCTCCGTCTACGAGCAGTACTTC. V gene TRBV6-1 combines with J gene TRBJ2-7, with D unresolved. The CDR3 is made up of 14 amino acids. Between the trimmed V and J ends, which lost 3 bases and 3 bases, there was a span of 12 bases. Germline CDR1 MNHNS, CDR2 SASEGT.

This clone was detected only once. V is TRBV28 and J is TRBJ1-4; a weak D match, TRBD1 (5 bases). V was cut by 10 bases and J by 7 bases, with 19 bases left in between. CDR1 and CDR2 from the germline V gene are MDHEN and SYDVKM. The CDR3 has 14 amino acids. The CDR3 region has the DNA TGTGCCACCAATAACCTCGGGGGGGTTGAAAAACTGTTTTTT. As protein: CATNNLGGVEKLFF.

The V gene is TRBV5-4, the J gene TRBJ1-2; D unclear. The V end was cut by 4 bases, the J end by 2 bases, with 9 bases between. Germline lookup yields CDR1 SGHNT and CDR2 YYREEE (reference sequence). This CDR3 region has 13 residues. CDR3 in amino acids: CASSPSGNYGYTF. DNA for the CDR3: TGTGCCAGCAGCCCCTCCGGGAACTATGGCTACACCTTC. Full variable domain (missing parts from reference TRBV5-4 and TRBJ1-2): ETGVTQSPTHLIKTRGQQVTLRCSSQSGHNTVSWYQQALGQGPQFIFQYYREEENGRGNFPPRFSGLQFPNYSSELNVNALELDDSALYLCASSPSGNYGYTFGSGTRLTVV.

The chain recombines TRBV9 with TRBJ2-2; TRBD2 matches 8 bases. J gave up 4 bases and V 2 bases, and 4 bases lay outside the gene matches. The CDR3 is 15 residues long. CDR1 SGDLS and CDR2 YYNGEE come from the germline V gene. Here the CDR3 reads CASSVGGARTGELFF. Written as DNA, the CDR3 is TGTGCCAGCAGCGTCGGGGGGGCCCGCACCGGGGAGCTGTTTTTT.

This rearrangement joins TRBV2 to TRBJ2-2; D uncertain. The CDR3 spans 14 residues. The germline gives CDR1 SNHLY, CDR2 FYNNEI. V gave up 6 bases and J gave up 4 bases, with 12 bases separating them. The DNA for the CDR3 is TGTGCCAGCAGCGAGGAGAGCATCACCGGGGAGCTGTTTTTT. Amino acid sequence: CASSEESITGELFF.

This clone was seen only once. This sequence joins TRBV19 and TRBJ1-4; 7 bases map to TRBD1. The CDR3 consists of 16 residues. V lost 5 bases to trimming and J lost 0 bases; unmatched junction nucleotides: 6. CDR1 and CDR2 from the germline V gene are LNHDA and SQIVND (reference sequence). The DNA for the CDR3 is TGTGCCAGTAGTTGGGACAGAAGAACAACTAATGAAAAACTGTTTTTT. Translation gives CASSWDRRTTNEKLFF.

The chain links TRBV6-5 to TRBJ1-2, with D tentatively TRBD1 (5 bases). V lost 2 bases and J lost 6, with 10 bases in between. Germline V CDR1 and CDR2: MNHEY, SVGAGI. The length of the CDR3 is 13 residues. The CDR3 loop reads CASSYGGVDGYTF. The CDR3 region has the DNA TGTGCCAGCAGTTACGGAGGGGTGGATGGCTACACCTTC.

The chain carries TRBV2 and TRBJ2-1, with D possibly being TRBD1 (5 bases). V dropped 1 base and J dropped 4 bases, with 11 bases sitting between them. The germline V gene encodes CDR1 SNHLY and CDR2 FYNNEI. The CDR3 is 15 amino acids. The CDR3 DNA reads as TGTGCCAGCAGTGAAGAGGGTAGGGGTTACAATGAGCAGTTCTTC. It codes for CASSEEGRGYNEQFF.

V gene TRBV2 combines with J gene TRBJ2-4; tentatively, D is TRBD1 (6 bases). This CDR3 has 14 amino acids. Germline V gives CDR1 SNHLY, CDR2 FYNNEI. The V end lost 10 bases, the J end lost 0 bases, and 13 bases lay between the germline ends. CDR3 sequence (DNA): TGTGCCACCCTCGAACAGGGAGCCAAAAACATTCAGTACTTC. Protein product: CATLEQGAKNIQYF.

This clone was seen just once. The chain has TRBV6-1 and TRBJ2-5, with TRBD2 as a possible D gene (6 bases). CDR1 is MNHNS, CDR2 SASEGT, per germline. Trimming pared 2 bases from V and 2 bases from J, leaving 9 bases between. The CDR3 length is 14 residues. The CDR3 is CASSEHGGQETQYF. Written as DNA, the CDR3 is TGTGCCAGCAGTGAACACGGGGGTCAAGAGACCCAGTACTTC.

The CDR3 sequence is CSASWAGAWNTEAFF. Here the CDR3 DNA reads TGCAGTGCTAGTTGGGCAGGCGCGTGGAACACTGAAGCTTTCTTT. This chain connects TRBV20-1 to TRBJ1-1; D unclear. V was shortened by 3 bases and J by 1 base, with 15 bases between the two germline ends. This CDR3 has 15 residues. Germline lookup yields CDR1 DFQATT and CDR2 SNEGSKA (reference sequence).

J is TRBJ2-2 and V is TRBV2; no clear D. V was pared by 5 bases and J by 4 bases, with 8 bases between. CDR1 is SNHLY and CDR2 is FYNNEI in the germline V gene. This CDR3 spans 13 amino acids. This chain's CDR3 is CASSKSSTGELFF. The CDR3 DNA sequence: TGTGCCAGCAGTAAATCCTCCACCGGGGAGCTGTTTTTT.

V is TRBV6-1 and J is TRBJ2-3; perhaps TRBD2 as D (6 bases). The germline gives CDR1 MNHNS, CDR2 SASEGT. CDR3 size: 16 residues. The V gene lost 2 bases and the J gene lost 0 bases, with 12 bases spanning the gap. CDR3 coding DNA: TGTGCCAGCAGTGAAAGTTGGGGGGTCAGCACAGATACGCAGTATTTT. Its protein product is CASSESWGVSTDTQYF.

The gene calls are TRBV6-5 and TRBJ2-1, with a weak D call TRBD1 (5 bases). Trimming removed 11 bases from V and 6 bases from J, with 14 bases in between. Per germline, CDR1 MNHEY and CDR2 SVGAGI. The CDR3 runs 12 residues. CDR3 coding DNA: TGTGCCTGTCTAAGGGGCCTCAATGAGCAGTTCTTC. It codes for CACLRGLNEQFF.

This chain connects TRBV19 to TRBJ2-5; a weak D match, TRBD1 (5 bases). The germline V gene encodes CDR1 LNHDA and CDR2 SQIVND (reference sequence). V was clipped by 8 bases and J by 2 bases, with 12 bases between them. The CDR3 has 13 residues. The CDR3 coding sequence is TGTGCCAGTGCTTCAGGGTTTCAAGAGACCCAGTACTTC. This gives the protein CASASGFQETQYF.

The chain carries TRBV4-2 and TRBJ2-1; D is perhaps TRBD2 (7 bases). The V end lost 4 bases, the J end lost 0 bases, and 22 bases lay between the germline ends. Germline CDR1 reads LGHNA; CDR2 reads YNFKEQ. The length of the CDR3 is 19 residues. The CDR3 loop reads CASSRWLAGASSSYNEQFF. The CDR3, as DNA: TGTGCCAGCAGCCGATGGCTGGCGGGGGCCTCGAGCTCCTACAATGAGCAGTTCTTC.

The chain combines TRBV5-8 with TRBJ1-2; 7 positions agree with TRBD1. V was pared by 0 bases and J by 3 bases, with 5 bases of the junction left unmatched. The CDR3 has 15 amino acids. The germline gives CDR1 SGHTS, CDR2 YDEGEE. CDR3 sequence: CASSLGDREHYGYTF. CDR3 nucleotides: TGTGCCAGCAGCTTGGGAGACAGGGAGCACTATGGCTACACCTTC. The full variable domain, with the rest looked up from reference TRBV5-8 and TRBJ1-2, is EAGVTQSPTHLIKTRGQQATLRCSPISGHTSVYWYQQALGLGLQFLLWYDEGEERNRGNFPPRFSGRQFPNYSSELNVNALELEDSALYLCASSLGDREHYGYTFGSGTRLTVV.

The genes are TRBV4-2 and TRBJ2-1; D is perhaps TRBD2 (5 bases). V shed 3 bases and J shed 1 base, with 13 bases lying between them. Germline V gene sequence: CDR1 LGHNA, CDR2 YNFKEQ. The CDR3 covers 16 residues. This CDR3 reads CASSHILGESYNEQFF. The CDR3 DNA reads as TGTGCCAGCAGCCATATACTAGGAGAGTCCTACAATGAGCAGTTCTTC.

The chain employs TRBV6-1 and TRBJ1-2; TRBD1 is a possible D gene (6 bases). The germline V gene has CDR1 MNHNS and CDR2 SASEGT. This CDR3 comprises 12 residues. V gave up 2 bases and J gave up 10 bases, with 11 bases separating them. CDR3 nucleotide sequence: TGTGCCAGCAGTGAATTGGCGGGGGCCTACACCTTC. This gives the protein CASSELAGAYTF.

The genes are TRBV18 and TRBJ1-4, with TRBD1 matching over 7 bases. With V trimmed by 4 bases and J by 5 bases, 13 bases remained unmatched. Per the germline V gene, CDR1 is KGHSH and CDR2 is LQKENI. CDR3 length equals 17 residues. CDR3 in amino acids: CASSRGQIGSANEKLFF. The DNA of the CDR3 is TGTGCCAGCTCACGGGGACAGATCGGCAGCGCCAATGAAAAACTGTTTTTT.

This chain connects TRBV6-6 to TRBJ2-2, with D perhaps TRBD2 (5 bases). This CDR3 spans 17 amino acids. Trimming cost V 5 bases and J 0 bases, with 16 bases left between them. Germline CDR1 MNHNY, CDR2 SVGAGI (reference sequence). CDR3: CASSRTIGIANTGELFF. The CDR3 DNA reads TGTGCCAGCAGTCGAACAATCGGGATAGCGAACACCGGGGAGCTGTTTTTT.

The CDR3 nucleotides read TGTGCCAGCAGCCACGGGGGGTGGGGACTGTTTTTT. It encodes CASSHGGWGLFF. V gene TRBV3-1 (or the pseudogene TRBV3-2) combines with J gene TRBJ1-4; D perhaps matches TRBD1 (5 bases). The length of the CDR3 is 12 residues. CDR1 and CDR2 from the germline V gene are LGHDT and YNNKEL (reference sequence). V lost 3 bases and J lost 13, with 12 bases in between.

This clone was seen only a few times. The CDR3 loop is CASSLFEIYKRPTSGANVLTF. CDR3 in DNA: TGTGCCAGCAGCTTGTTCGAGATTTACAAGCGGCCCACCTCTGGGGCCAACGTCCTGACTTTC. The V call is TRBV7-8, the J call TRBJ2-6; D perhaps matches TRBD2 (5 bases). This CDR3 contains 21 residues. Germline-derived CDR1 and CDR2 are SGHVS and FQNEAQ. V was cut by 3 bases and J by 0 bases, with 24 bases left in between.

The chain is built from TRBV30 and TRBJ1-1; D gene uncertain. CDR3 length: 11 amino acids. Trimming removed 5 bases at V and 4 bases at J, with 8 bases between. Looked up from germline, CDR1 is GTSNPN and CDR2 is SVGIG (reference sequence). CDR3 sequence: CAWGGGTEAFF. The CDR3 DNA follows: TGTGCCTGGGGCGGTGGCACTGAAGCTTTCTTT. The complete variable domain, with remaining parts taken from reference TRBV30 and TRBJ1-1, reads SQTIHQWPATLVQPVGSPLSLECTVEGTSNPNLYWYRQAAGRGLQLLFYSVGIGQISSEVPQNLSASRPQDRQFILSSKKLLLSDSGFYLCAWGGGTEAFFGQGTRLTVV.

Here the CDR3 DNA reads TGTGCCAGCAGTTTGGGCAGGCAAGGTTCACACGAGCAGTACGTC. Its translation: CASSLGRQGSHEQYV. The V gene is TRBV28, the J gene TRBJ2-7; D gene uncertain. The CDR3 covers 15 residues. CDR1 MDHEN and CDR2 SYDVKM come from the germline V gene. The V and J ends lost 3 bases and 5 bases respectively, with 17 bases between them.

This clone was recorded once. J is TRBJ2-7 and V is TRBV21-1; the D call in the table, TRBD2, was not verified against the DNA. TRBV21-1 is classified as a pseudogene. This CDR3 comprises 15 residues. DNA for the CDR3: TGTGCCAGCAGCAAAGGAAGAGGGATCGTCCACGAGCAGTACTTC. Its translation: CASSKGRGIVHEQYF.